The 10 T cell receptor beta chains reported below all come from one sample, sequenced in a study of OX40 agonist ivuxolimab in advanced cancers. TCRdb's table, derived via immunoSEQ multiplex PCR, lists solely in-frame clones and lacks some. The sample lists about 100,000 clones; around 96% were seen once. The starting material was CD4+ or CD8+ T cells sorted from blood, obtained in a trial of the OX40 agonist ivuxolimab. These receptors all stem from an adult with an advanced solid tumor such as melanoma, head and neck, liver or kidney cancer.

The chain couples TRBV7-9 to TRBJ2-4, with D maybe TRBD1 (5 bases). Germline V gene lookup returns CDR1 SEHNR and CDR2 FQNEAQ (reference sequence). The CDR3 totals 15 residues. Deletions cut 8 bases from V and 2 bases from J, with 16 bases between. The CDR3 loop reads CASESFDSPKNIQYF. The CDR3 coding sequence is TGTGCCAGCGAATCATTTGACAGTCCCAAAAACATTCAGTACTTC.

A remark on this clone: This CDR3 is also generated by other DNA sequences in the sample. V is TRBV27 and J is TRBJ2-7; TRBD1 might be the D (5 bases). V was cut by 4 bases and J by 0 bases, with 7 bases left in between. The CDR3 loop spans 13 amino acids. Per germline, CDR1 MNHEY and CDR2 SMNVEV (reference sequence). This CDR3 reads CASSSGSSYEQYF. CDR3 sequence (DNA): TGTGCCAGCAGTTCAGGGTCCTCCTACGAGCAGTACTTC.

CDR3 sequence reads: CASGGLGINTGELFF. CDR3 DNA: TGTGCCAGCGGCGGGTTGGGCATAAACACCGGGGAGCTGTTTTTT. The rearrangement joins TRBV6-6 to TRBJ2-2; D is possibly TRBD2 (5 bases). Germline V gene sequence: CDR1 MNHNY, CDR2 SVGAGI (reference sequence). The length of the CDR3 is 15 residues. V was cut by 8 bases and J by 2 bases, with 15 bases left in between.

The chain joins TRBV4-1 to TRBJ2-7; the D is unclear. The CDR3 is 13 amino acids. Trimming removed 0 bases from V and 6 bases from J, with 9 bases in between. Germline values: CDR1 MGHRA, CDR2 YSYEKL. The CDR3 loop reads CASSQDFLGEQYF. In DNA form, the CDR3 reads TGCGCCAGCAGCCAAGATTTTTTAGGCGAGCAGTACTTC.

V gene TRBV6-5 combines with J gene TRBJ1-1; D gene unclear. The germline V gene has CDR1 MNHEY and CDR2 SVGAGI. The V end was cut by 7 bases, the J end by 10 bases, with 13 bases between. This CDR3 is built from 11 residues. DNA of the CDR3: TGTGCCAGCATCTACGGGCGTGTAGCTTTCTTT. This sequence encodes CASIYGRVAFF.

The rearrangement links TRBV7-2 to TRBJ1-4; D is perhaps TRBD1 (5 bases). The V gene lost 1 base and the J gene lost 7 bases, with 13 bases spanning the gap. The germline V gene has CDR1 SGHTA and CDR2 FQGNSA. The CDR3 covers 15 residues. The CDR3 reads CASSLEGQGGEKLFF. The DNA of the CDR3 is TGTGCCAGCAGCTTAGAGGGCCAGGGAGGTGAAAAACTGTTTTTT.

This chain links TRBV28 with TRBJ1-1, with 7 bases that match TRBD1. This CDR3 is built from 12 residues. The germline gives CDR1 MDHEN, CDR2 SYDVKM. Germline trimming cut 6 bases from V and 7 bases from J; bases unmatched to any gene: 5. This chain's CDR3 is CASRGGWGEAFF. The CDR3 DNA sequence: TGTGCCAGCAGAGGGGGCTGGGGTGAAGCTTTCTTT.

As concerns this clone: An end of the junction does not agree with germline; a read error may underlie this. DNA for the CDR3: TGTGCCAGCAGCTACCGAAACACTCAAATGATCTTC. The encoded protein is CASSYRNTQMIF. The rearrangement links TRBV28 to TRBJ2-1; no definite D call. The CDR3 is 12 residues long. Per germline, CDR1 MDHEN and CDR2 SYDVKM. The variable domain in full, with the rest retrieved from reference TRBV28 and TRBJ2-1, is DVKVTQSSRYLVKRTGEKVFLECVQDMDHENMFWYRQDPGLGLRLIYFSYDVKMKEKGDIPEGYSVSREKKERFSLILESASTNQTSMYLCASSYRNTQMIFGPGTRLTVL.

The DNA of the CDR3 is TGTGCCAGCAGCCAAGAGAGCGGGGTCGGCGGGGGGACGCAGTATTTT. Translation gives CASSQESGVGGGTQYF. V is TRBV4-2 and J is TRBJ2-3; 8 positions agree with TRBD2. V dropped 0 bases and J dropped 9; count of bases not matched to a gene: 11. The V gene's germline CDR1 is LGHNA and CDR2 YNFKEQ. The CDR3 consists of 16 residues.

The J gene is TRBJ1-2, the V gene TRBV6-1, with TRBD1 as a possible D gene (5 bases). Trimming shortened V by 9 bases and J by 1 base, and 18 bases separated the two germline ends. The CDR3 is made up of 15 amino acids. Per the germline V gene, CDR1 is MNHNS and CDR2 is SASEGT. DNA for the CDR3: TGTGCCAGTTCGAGTGGGGGTCCGAATAACTATGGCTACACCTTC. This sequence encodes CASSSGGPNNYGYTF.